The present entry profiles one T cell receptor (beta chain) with its context. TCRdb keeps only in-frame clones here, not all; method: immunoSEQ multiplex PCR. The sample holds about 94,000 clones; approximately 91% are singletons and the top ten take roughly 15%. The germline V gene encodes CDR1 SGHTA and CDR2 FQGNSA. The length of the CDR3 is 15 residues. Trimming left V 2 bases short and J 5 bases short, with 15 bases between. This sample was taken from a study of T cell responses to AZD1222 COVID-19 vaccine. The sequenced sample was peripheral blood, obtained on day 0 of AZD1222 vaccination. The sequence came from an adult in good health. The V call is TRBV7-2, the J call TRBJ2-5, with D possibly TRBD2 on 7 matching bases. The CDR3 nucleotides read TGTGCCAGCAGCTTAAGTGGGGGGGCCGGGGAGACCCAGTACTTC. Its protein product is CASSLSGGAGETQYF.